The next 22 T cell receptor beta chains were all read from a single sample in a study of blood T cell repertoires in COVID-19. Here immunoSEQ multiplex PCR was the method, and the copy in TCRdb shows in-frame clones only, minus some. The sample carries around 200,000 clones, about nine tenths recorded once. The sequenced sample consisted of PBMCs or T cells enriched from blood (not recorded which). These TCRs come from a woman in her forties or fifties in a cohort exposed to, infected with or recovered from COVID-19 (not recorded which).

The V call is TRBV6-5, the J call TRBJ2-1, with TRBD1 matching 9 bases. Germline values: CDR1 MNHEY, CDR2 SVGAGI. The CDR3 extends over 15 amino acids. V lost 4 bases and J lost 1; bases outside the gene matches: 2. CDR3 region: CASSSGTGSYNEQFF. In DNA form, the CDR3 reads TGTGCCAGCAGTTCCGGGACAGGGTCCTACAATGAGCAGTTCTTC.

V gene TRBV4-3 combines with J gene TRBJ2-5; possibly TRBD1 for D (5 bases). This CDR3 region has 15 residues. Germline lookup yields CDR1 LGHNA and CDR2 YSLEER. V was cut by 0 bases and J by 0 bases, with 8 bases left in between. CDR3 sequence (DNA): TGCGCCAGCAGCCAAGATCGACAGAACCAAGAGACCCAGTACTTC. It codes for CASSQDRQNQETQYF.

V usage is TRBV6-5 and J usage is TRBJ2-1; no reliable D call. Germline V gives CDR1 MNHEY, CDR2 SVGAGI. The germline V and J ends were trimmed by 8 bases and 7 bases, with 6 bases remaining between them. This CDR3 contains 10 residues. The CDR3 sequence: CASGQNEQFF. CDR3 nucleotides: TGTGCCAGCGGCCAGAATGAGCAGTTCTTC.

In DNA, the CDR3 is TGTGCCAGCAGCTTAGCTAAGGGACTCTCCTACAATGAGCAGTTCTTC. This translates into CASSLAKGLSYNEQFF. The chain carries TRBV11-3 and TRBJ2-1; TRBD2 might be the D (6 bases). Germline CDR1 reads SGHNT; CDR2 reads YENEEA. There are 16 residues in the CDR3. The V end lost 1 base, the J end lost 0 bases, and 10 bases lay between the germline ends.

The gene calls are TRBV18 and TRBJ1-2, with 7 bases matching TRBD1. Germline V lookup: CDR1 KGHSH, CDR2 LQKENI. J gave up 7 bases and V 4 bases, and 6 bases lay outside the gene matches. This CDR3 is 13 amino acids long. The CDR3 region has the DNA TGTGCCAGCTCACAGCCGACAGGGCTTGGCTACACCTTC. Protein product: CASSQPTGLGYTF.

DNA for the CDR3: TGTGCCAGCAGCGTAACAGGGCCCTACAATGAGCAGTTCTTC. This translates into CASSVTGPYNEQFF. This rearrangement joins TRBV5-5 to TRBJ2-1, with D possibly matching TRBD1 (6 bases). The CDR3 is made up of 14 amino acids. Germline CDR1 SGHKS, CDR2 YYEKEE (reference sequence). Trimming removed 4 bases from V and 2 bases from J, with 10 bases in between.

The table lists this clone with a count of one. The chain uses TRBV30 and TRBJ1-5; D unresolved. Trimming left V 3 bases short and J 0 bases short, with 9 bases between. The germline V gene has CDR1 GTSNPN and CDR2 SVGIG (reference sequence). The CDR3 spans 14 residues. The CDR3 protein is CAWSRLSSNQPQHF. CDR3 DNA sequence: TGTGCCTGGAGCCGTCTATCTAGCAATCAGCCCCAGCATTTT.

V is TRBV3-1 (or the pseudogene TRBV3-2) and J is TRBJ2-5, with TRBD2 matching over 12 bases. The CDR3 loop spans 16 amino acids. After removal of 0 bases from V and 7 bases from J, the junction contained 6 bases not matched to a gene. Germline V CDR1 and CDR2: LGHDT, YNNKEL (reference sequence). DNA for the CDR3: TGTGCCAGCAGCCAAGATTTAACTAGCGGGGGGATGACCCAGTACTTC. This sequence encodes CASSQDLTSGGMTQYF.

V is TRBV3-1 (or the pseudogene TRBV3-2) and J is TRBJ2-7; the D gene is possibly TRBD1 (6 bases). The ends were cut back, 6 bases at V and 4 bases at J, with 16 bases in the middle. The germline V gene has CDR1 LGHDT and CDR2 YNNKEL (reference sequence). The CDR3 has 14 residues. CDR3 in amino acids: CASSQQGLTYEQYF. The CDR3 DNA follows: TGTGCCAGCAGTCAGCAGGGGTTGACTTACGAGCAGTACTTC.

The V call is TRBV4-1, the J call TRBJ1-2; the match to TRBD1 covers 7 bases. The CDR3 runs to 16 residues. Germline values: CDR1 MGHRA, CDR2 YSYEKL. V lost 4 bases to trimming and J lost 4 bases; unmatched junction nucleotides: 12. CDR3 in DNA: TGCGCCAGCAGCCCCGCAGGGGGGAATACGATCTATGGCTACACCTTC. It codes for CASSPAGGNTIYGYTF.

The chain combines TRBV6-1 with TRBJ2-1; D not resolved. V was shortened by 1 base and J by 4 bases, with 8 bases between the two germline ends. The CDR3 extends over 14 amino acids. Germline values: CDR1 MNHNS, CDR2 SASEGT. This CDR3 is CASSEGIAYNEQFF. CDR3 DNA sequence: TGTGCCAGCAGTGAAGGGATAGCATACAATGAGCAGTTCTTC.

The gene calls are TRBV7-9 and TRBJ1-2; 9 bases fit TRBD1. Germline values: CDR1 SEHNR, CDR2 FQNEAQ (reference sequence). J gave up 3 bases and V 5 bases, and 4 bases lay outside the gene matches. The CDR3 sequence is 14 residues long. The CDR3 nucleotides read TGTGCCAGCAGCGAACGACAGGGGGACTATGGCTACACCTTC. Translation: CASSERQGDYGYTF. Full variable domain (missing parts from reference TRBV7-9 and TRBJ1-2): DTGVSQNPRHKITKRGQNVTFRCDPISEHNRLYWYRQTLGQGPEFLTYFQNEAQLEKSRLLSDRFSAERPKGSFSTLEIQRTEQGDSAMYLCASSERQGDYGYTFGSGTRLTVV.

The CDR3 coding sequence is TGTGCCAGCAGCTTAGGGTGGGCAGGGAAGAACACAGATACGCAGTATTTT. Its protein product is CASSLGWAGKNTDTQYF. V usage is TRBV7-9 and J usage is TRBJ2-3; TRBD1 is a possible D gene (5 bases). V was clipped by 1 base and J by 2 bases, with 16 bases between them. Germline V gene data show CDR1 as SEHNR and CDR2 as FQNEAQ (reference sequence). The CDR3 covers 17 residues. The full variable domain, rest sourced from reference TRBV7-9 and TRBJ2-3, is DTGVSQNPRHKITKRGQNVTFRCDPISEHNRLYWYRQTLGQGPEFLTYFQNEAQLEKSRLLSDRFSAERPKGSFSTLEIQRTEQGDSAMYLCASSLGWAGKNTDTQYFGPGTRLTVL.

V and J are TRBV12-3 or TRBV12-4 and TRBJ1-1; TRBD1 agrees at 8 bases. V shed 10 bases, J shed 4 bases, and the junction held 8 bases outside the gene matches. The CDR3 runs 13 residues. Written as DNA, the CDR3 is TGTGCCACCCAGGGGGCGCGGGGCACTGAAGCTTTCTTT. Translation gives CATQGARGTEAFF.

In this sample, this clone turned up a few times. The CDR3 coding sequence is TGTGCCAGCAGCTTATTACGGCCCCTCCGGGGGATGCATTCACCCCTCCACTTT. Translation: CASSLLRPLRGMHSPLHF. V usage is TRBV7-2 and J usage is TRBJ1-6; D may be TRBD1 (5 bases). CDR1 and CDR2 from the germline V gene are SGHTA and FQGNSA. This CDR3 has 18 residues. V shed 2 bases and J shed 8 bases, with 22 bases lying between them.

V is TRBV20-1 and J is TRBJ2-5; TRBD1 agrees at 8 bases. The CDR3 covers 14 residues. Trimming cost V 3 bases and J 2 bases; bases outside gene matches: 5. Germline CDR1 is DFQATT and CDR2 is SNEGSKA (reference sequence). For the CDR3, the DNA is TGCAGTGCTAGTGGACAGGGTGGGCAAGAGACCCAGTACTTC. The encoded protein is CSASGQGGQETQYF.

This clone was picked up a small number of times. This rearrangement joins TRBV6-5 to TRBJ2-7, with 7 bases identical to TRBD1. The V segment lost 2 bases and the J segment 0 bases; nucleotides outside the gene matches: 1. Germline V gene sequence: CDR1 MNHEY, CDR2 SVGAGI. The CDR3 spans 14 residues. CDR3 nucleotides: TGTGCCAGCAGTTACGGACAGGCCTCCTACGAGCAGTACTTC. Its protein product is CASSYGQASYEQYF.

V gene TRBV4-2 combines with J gene TRBJ2-7, with D maybe TRBD1 (5 bases). This CDR3 is 13 amino acids long. Trimming took off 1 base at V and 5 bases at J, with 9 bases between the two ends. Germline V CDR1 and CDR2: LGHNA, YNFKEQ. The chain's CDR3 is CASSQGQPNEQYF. The CDR3 bases are TGTGCCAGCAGCCAAGGACAGCCCAACGAGCAGTACTTC.

This clone appeared a single time. This sequence joins TRBV6-2 or TRBV6-3 and TRBJ1-1, with 8 bases aligning to TRBD1. Germline lookup yields CDR1 MNHEY and CDR2 SVGEGT. The CDR3 consists of 18 residues. V gave up 2 bases and J gave up 3 bases; unmatched junction bases: 14. The CDR3 spells CASSYLPGTGTGYTEAFF. The CDR3, as DNA: TGTGCCAGCAGTTACCTCCCCGGGACAGGCACAGGTTACACTGAAGCTTTCTTT.

The V call is TRBV9, the J call TRBJ1-3; perhaps TRBD1 as D (6 bases). Germline V gene sequence: CDR1 SGDLS, CDR2 YYNGEE. The CDR3 covers 16 residues. Trimming shortened V by 3 bases and J by 4 bases, and 17 bases separated the two germline ends. In DNA, the CDR3 is TGTGCCAGCAGCGCCCTCGGTGGGGGCCTCGGAAACACCATATATTTT. Translating it yields CASSALGGGLGNTIYF.

The genes are TRBV3-1 (or the pseudogene TRBV3-2) and TRBJ1-1, with D possibly TRBD1 on 5 matching bases. The CDR3 runs 13 residues. V was shortened by 2 bases and J by 1 base, with 5 bases between the two germline ends. In germline, CDR1 is LGHDT, CDR2 YNNKEL (reference sequence). As DNA, the CDR3 is TGTGCCAGCAGCCAAACAGGGAACACTGAAGCTTTCTTT. It specifies CASSQTGNTEAFF.

The V call is TRBV14, the J call TRBJ2-5; D is uncertain. This CDR3 region has 13 residues. Germline lookup yields CDR1 SGHDN and CDR2 FVKESK. V lost 2 bases and J lost 3, with 7 bases in between. As DNA, the CDR3 is TGTGCCAGCAGCCAAATAGTCGAAGAGACCCAGTACTTC. It specifies CASSQIVEETQYF.